This is a list of T cell receptor beta chains from one sample in a study of CD8 T cells in Susac syndrome. A single record per CDR3 protein comes from TCRdb applying MiXCR to the immunoSEQ multiplex PCR reads. The sample yields tens of thousands of distinct CDR3 sequences, just over 90% seen once. The specimen was CD8+ T cells from PBMCs. These receptors all come from a human donor with Susac syndrome. The CDR3 runs from the conserved cysteine through the conserved F or W. Each record gives: J gene, D gene, V gene, clone size, CDR3 protein, CDR3 DNA. The D gene is left open where the match is weak. Rows may omit the clone size; those that give it use once, few, many or a size class.

>TRBJ1-1|TRBD1|TRBV9|-
CASSPFEGQGAPGTEAFF
TGTGCCAGCAGCCCTTTCGAGGGACAGGGGGCCCCGGGCACTGAAGCTTTCTTT
>TRBJ2-3|-|TRBV29-1|-
CSDGGASTDTQYF
TGCAGCGATGGGGGGGCTAGCACAGATACGCAGTATTTT
>TRBJ2-1|TRBD2|TRBV19|-
CASRAPGSGGYYNEQFF
TGTGCCAGTAGGGCCCCGGGTAGCGGGGGCTACTACAATGAGCAGTTCTTC
>TRBJ2-1|TRBD2|TRBV28|-
CASSFQGLAGDEQFF
TGTGCCAGCAGTTTCCAGGGACTAGCGGGGGATGAGCAGTTCTTC
>TRBJ1-4|-|TRBV6-1|-
CASSEGGREWEDNEKLFF
TGTGCCAGCAGTGAAGGGGGCCGGGAATGGGAGGATAATGAAAAACTGTTTTTT
>TRBJ2-1|-|TRBV28|once
CASSYPSERAPGIYNEQFF
TGTGCCAGCAGTTACCCCTCAGAGAGGGCACCCGGGATATACAATGAGCAGTTCTTC
>TRBJ1-6|-|TRBV19|-
CASSIGPGADSPLHF
TGTGCCAGTAGTATAGGTCCAGGGGCCGATTCACCCCTCCACTTT
>TRBJ2-3|TRBD2|TRBV4-1|-
CASSHGSGAANTQYF
TGCGCCAGCAGCCACGGGAGCGGGGCCGCGAATACGCAGTATTTT
>TRBJ1-2|-|TRBV29-1|-
CSVEYTPGYGYTF
TGCAGCGTTGAATATACCCCGGGCTACGGCTACACCTTC
>TRBJ2-3|TRBD1|TRBV11-1|-
CASSSPTGTGVAVFGSDTQYF
TGTGCCAGCAGCTCCCCGACCGGGACAGGGGTAGCAGTTTTCGGCTCAGATACGCAGTATTTT
>TRBJ1-5|-|TRBV25-1|-
CASTPPGGQPQHF
TGTGCCAGCACGCCCCCGGGGGGTCAGCCCCAGCATTTT
>TRBJ2-3|TRBD1|TRBV5-6|-
CASSLGQGLDTQYF
TGTGCCAGCAGCCTCGGACAGGGACTAGATACGCAGTATTTT
>TRBJ2-7|-|TRBV7-8|-
CASSFLDNSYEQYF
TGTGCCAGCAGCTTCCTGGACAACTCCTACGAGCAGTACTTC
>TRBJ2-3|-|TRBV2|-
CASSEAWGDTQYF
TGTGCCAGCAGTGAAGCCTGGGGAGATACGCAGTATTTT
>TRBJ2-7|-|TRBV9|-
CASSVSASYFYEQYF
TGTGCCAGCAGCGTGAGCGCTAGTTATTTCTACGAGCAGTACTTC
>TRBJ2-1|-|TRBV9|-
CASSVGGRGDEQFF
TGTGCCAGCAGCGTAGGCGGCAGGGGTGATGAGCAGTTCTTC
>TRBJ2-7|-|TRBV5-1|once
CASSISGTAYEQYF
TGCGCCAGCAGCATCTCCGGGACGGCCTACGAGCAGTACTTC
>TRBJ2-7|-|TRBV7-9|-
CASSGYRGGSYEQYF
TGTGCCAGCAGCGGATACAGGGGAGGGTCCTACGAGCAGTACTTC
>TRBJ1-2|-|TRBV5-1|-
CASSLGAGFSNYGYTF
TGCGCCAGCAGCTTGGGGGCAGGATTCTCTAACTATGGCTACACCTTC
>TRBJ1-1|-|TRBV24-1|-
CATKGAMNTEAFF
TGTGCCACCAAGGGAGCTATGAACACTGAAGCTTTCTTT
>TRBJ2-7|-|TRBV27|few
CASSLSFLSSYEQYF
TGTGCCAGCAGTTTATCCTTCCTCAGTTCCTACGAGCAGTACTTC
>TRBJ1-2|-|TRBV9|-
CASSGHGVYGYTF
TGTGCCAGCAGCGGACATGGGGTCTATGGCTACACCTTC
>TRBJ1-2|-|TRBV29-1|-
CSALRQDYGYTF
TGCAGCGCCCTGCGGCAGGACTATGGCTACACCTTC
>TRBJ1-3|-|TRBV7-3|few
CASSKGASQSSGNTIYF
TGTGCCAGCAGCAAAGGGGCCTCTCAGAGCTCTGGAAACACCATATATTTT
>TRBJ2-2|-|TRBV11-3|-
CASSLERANTGELFF
TGTGCCAGCAGCTTAGAGCGTGCGAACACCGGGGAGCTGTTTTTT
>TRBJ2-7|-|TRBV5-6|-
CASSFPDGSYEQYF
TGTGCCAGCAGCTTTCCGGACGGATCCTACGAGCAGTACTTC
>TRBJ2-1|TRBD2|TRBV19|-
CASSIVWTSGGAQEQFF
TGTGCCAGTAGTATAGTCTGGACTAGCGGGGGGGCCCAAGAGCAGTTCTTC
>TRBJ1-1|-|TRBV13|-
CASSLEALNMNTEAFF
TGTGCCAGCAGCTTAGAAGCGTTAAATATGAACACTGAAGCTTTCTTT
>TRBJ2-2|-|TRBV19|-
CASSIAVPGELFF
TGTGCCAGTAGTATAGCTGTTCCCGGGGAGCTGTTTTTT
>TRBJ1-1|TRBD1|TRBV12-3/TRBV12-4|once
CASRPTGGSTEAFF
TGTGCCAGCAGACCGACAGGGGGTTCCACTGAAGCTTTCTTT
>TRBJ1-2|TRBD1|TRBV5-1|-
CASSPGQVPGYTF
TGCGCCAGCAGCCCGGGACAGGTACCTGGCTACACCTTC
>TRBJ1-2|-|TRBV29-1|-
CSVGGQGYGYTF
TGCAGCGTTGGAGGGCAGGGATATGGCTACACCTTC
>TRBJ1-1|-|TRBV20-1|-
CSARDPIKGWNTEAFF
TGCAGTGCTAGAGATCCGATAAAGGGATGGAACACTGAAGCTTTCTTT
>TRBJ1-2|-|TRBV20-1|-
CSAPPGIEAYGYTF
TGCAGTGCCCCGCCGGGCATTGAGGCCTATGGCTACACCTTC
>TRBJ2-5|TRBD2|TRBV7-9|-
CASSLDPGGAGETQYF
TGTGCCAGCAGCTTAGACCCGGGAGGGGCAGGAGAGACCCAGTACTTC
>TRBJ2-1|TRBD2|TRBV19|-
CASIKTTSIGRYNEQFF
TGTGCCAGTATCAAGACGACTAGCATTGGACGATACAATGAGCAGTTCTTC